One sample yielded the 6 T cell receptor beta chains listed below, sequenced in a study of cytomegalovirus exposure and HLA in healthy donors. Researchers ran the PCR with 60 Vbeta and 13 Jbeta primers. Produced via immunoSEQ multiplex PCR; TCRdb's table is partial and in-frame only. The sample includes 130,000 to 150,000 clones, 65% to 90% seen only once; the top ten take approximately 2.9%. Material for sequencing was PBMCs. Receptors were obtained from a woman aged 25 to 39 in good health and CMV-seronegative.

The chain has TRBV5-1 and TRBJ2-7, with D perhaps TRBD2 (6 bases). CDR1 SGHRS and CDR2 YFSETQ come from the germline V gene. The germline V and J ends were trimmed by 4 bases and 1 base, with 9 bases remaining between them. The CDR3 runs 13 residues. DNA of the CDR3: TGCGCCAGCAGCCGGGACTTATCCTACGAGCAGTACTTC. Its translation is CASSRDLSYEQYF.

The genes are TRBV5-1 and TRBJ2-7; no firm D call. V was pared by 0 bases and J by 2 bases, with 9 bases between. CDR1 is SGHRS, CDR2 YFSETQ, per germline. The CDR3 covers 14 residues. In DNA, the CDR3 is TGCGCCAGCAGCTTGGTGTTAGCTGCCTACGAGCAGTACTTC. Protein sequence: CASSLVLAAYEQYF.

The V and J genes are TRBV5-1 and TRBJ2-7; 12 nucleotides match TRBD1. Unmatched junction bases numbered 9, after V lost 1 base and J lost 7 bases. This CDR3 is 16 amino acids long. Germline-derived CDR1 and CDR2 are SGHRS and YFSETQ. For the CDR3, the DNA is TGCGCCAGCAGCTTGCCCCCGGGACAGGGGGCGAGGGAGCAGTACTTC. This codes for CASSLPPGQGAREQYF.

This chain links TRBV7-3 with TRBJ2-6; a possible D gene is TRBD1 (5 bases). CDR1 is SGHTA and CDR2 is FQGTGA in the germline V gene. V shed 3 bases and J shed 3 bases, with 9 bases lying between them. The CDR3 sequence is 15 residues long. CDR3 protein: CASSLGPSGANVLTF. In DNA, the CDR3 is TGTGCCAGCAGCTTGGGGCCGAGTGGGGCCAACGTCCTGACTTTC.

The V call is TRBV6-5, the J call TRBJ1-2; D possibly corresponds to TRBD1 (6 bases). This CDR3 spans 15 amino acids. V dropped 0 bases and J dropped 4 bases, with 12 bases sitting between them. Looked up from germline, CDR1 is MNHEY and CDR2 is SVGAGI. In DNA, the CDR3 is TGTGCCAGCAGTTACTCTGGGGGACACGCCTATGGCTACACCTTC. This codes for CASSYSGGHAYGYTF.

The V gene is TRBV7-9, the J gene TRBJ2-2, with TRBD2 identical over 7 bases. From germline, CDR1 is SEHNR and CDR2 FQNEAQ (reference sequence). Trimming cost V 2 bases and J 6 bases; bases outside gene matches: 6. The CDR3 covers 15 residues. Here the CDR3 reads CASSLSGGLAGELFF. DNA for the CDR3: TGTGCCAGCAGCTTATCGGGGGGTTTGGCCGGGGAGCTGTTTTTT. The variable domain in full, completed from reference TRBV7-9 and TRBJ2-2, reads DTGVSQNPRHKITKRGQNVTFRCDPISEHNRLYWYRQTLGQGPEFLTYFQNEAQLEKSRLLSDRFSAERPKGSFSTLEIQRTEQGDSAMYLCASSLSGGLAGELFFGEGSRLTVL.